The 24 T cell receptor beta chains below come from one sample, sequenced in a study of blood T cells in healthy people across ages. A sample-barcoded 5' primer and a J-beta primer mix were used in a second PCR of roughly 7 to 11 cycles. TCRdb called the 5' RACE reads again in MiXCR, with one record for every CDR3 protein. The table lists nearly 1 million distinct CDR3 sequences, 45% to 60% of them singletons. The sequenced material came from blood. These receptors were taken from a woman aged 55-70 years in good health.

This chain uses TRBV28 with TRBJ2-1; 9 bases match TRBD1. The CDR3 length is 16 residues. Losses at the gene ends were 2 bases for V and 3 bases for J; bases not matched to a gene: 5. CDR1 is MDHEN, CDR2 SYDVKM, per germline. CDR3 bases: TGTGCCAGCAGTTTAATAACAGGGGGCGGCTACAATGAGCAGTTCTTC. It codes for CASSLITGGGYNEQFF.

This clonotype showed up just a few times. CDR3 sequence: CASSQVPGGQYEQYF. The CDR3 DNA sequence: TGTGCCAGCAGCCAAGTACCCGGGGGCCAATACGAGCAGTACTTC. The chain has TRBV3-1 and TRBJ2-7, with D possibly called TRBD1 or TRBD2 (6 bases each). The CDR3 length is 15 residues. The germline V gene has CDR1 LGHDT and CDR2 YNNKEL (reference sequence). V shed 1 base and J shed 4 bases, with 14 bases lying between them.

The gene calls are TRBV5-5 and TRBJ2-2; the D gene is possibly TRBD1 (6 bases). This CDR3 is built from 17 residues. V was pared by 0 bases and J by 0 bases, with 12 bases between. Germline CDR1 reads SGHKS; CDR2 reads YYEKEE (reference sequence). The chain's CDR3 is CASSLDLQGANTGELFF. The CDR3 DNA sequence: TGTGCCAGCAGCTTGGATTTACAGGGAGCGAACACCGGGGAGCTGTTTTTT.

This chain connects TRBV3-1 to TRBJ2-7, with D possibly being TRBD1 (5 bases). CDR3 length: 15 amino acids. V lost 1 base, J lost 5 bases, and 15 bases lay in between. Germline V CDR1 and CDR2: LGHDT, YNNKEL (reference sequence). The CDR3 reads CASSQVGGASNEQYF. For the CDR3, the DNA is TGTGCCAGCAGCCAAGTTGGTGGGGCCTCAAACGAGCAGTACTTC.

The J gene is TRBJ2-7, the V gene TRBV12-3 or TRBV12-4; weak D call: TRBD2 (6 bases). Trimming took off 6 bases at V and 2 bases at J, with 11 bases between the two ends. The CDR3 spans 13 residues. DNA for the CDR3: TGTGCCAGCAGGGAGGGGCTGACCTACGAGCAGTACTTC. It encodes CASREGLTYEQYF.

The chain is built from TRBV4-2 and TRBJ1-4, with D unclear. Germline loops: CDR1 LGHNA, CDR2 YNFKEQ. The CDR3 sequence is 13 residues long. Trimming took 5 bases from V and 4 from J, leaving 8 bases between them. The CDR3 region is CASSADRNEKLFF. The CDR3, as DNA: TGTGCCAGCAGCGCGGACCGTAATGAAAAACTGTTTTTT.

The V call is TRBV4-3, the J call TRBJ1-4, with TRBD1 as a possible D gene (5 bases). Trimming shortened V by 0 bases and J by 1 base, and 9 bases separated the two germline ends. This CDR3 comprises 16 residues. Germline CDR1 reads LGHNA; CDR2 reads YSLEER. The CDR3 protein is CASSQERQLTNEKLFF. The CDR3 coding sequence is TGCGCCAGCAGCCAAGAAAGACAGCTAACTAATGAAAAACTGTTTTTT.

As for this clonotype: A read error may account for a junction end that differs from germline. The chain couples TRBV30 to TRBJ2-7; no firm D call. Germline CDR1 GTSNPN, CDR2 SVGIG (reference sequence). This CDR3 is 17 amino acids long. CDR3 loop: CARSVRVGWPSSYEQYF. For the CDR3, the DNA is TGTGCCCGGAGTGTACGTGTCGGATGGCCAAGCTCCTACGAGCAGTACTTC.

The sample holds many counts of this clonotype. V is TRBV7-9 and J is TRBJ2-5; 8 nucleotides agree with TRBD1. Trimming cost V 5 bases and J 4 bases; bases outside gene matches: 12. The CDR3 is made up of 16 amino acids. CDR1 and CDR2 (germline): SEHNR, FQNEAQ (reference sequence). The CDR3 sequence: CASSPKGQVRGETQYF. The CDR3 nucleotides are TGTGCCAGCAGCCCGAAGGGACAGGTGCGGGGAGAGACCCAGTACTTC.

The chain combines TRBV28 with TRBJ2-1, with 8 bases matching TRBD1. CDR3 length: 13 residues. Per germline, CDR1 MDHEN and CDR2 SYDVKM. Germline trimming cut 4 bases from V and 9 bases from J; bases unmatched to any gene: 5. As DNA, the CDR3 is TGTGCCAGCAGTTATCGACAGGGGACTGAGCAGTTCTTC. This gives the protein CASSYRQGTEQFF.

The chain combines TRBV6-2 or TRBV6-3 with TRBJ2-7; D tentatively reads TRBD1 or TRBD2 (5 bases each). CDR1 and CDR2 from the germline V gene are MNHEY and SVGEGT. Between the trimmed V and J ends, which lost 8 bases and 7 bases, there was a span of 18 bases. This CDR3 has 13 residues. CDR3 region: CASPAGAQPEQYF. The CDR3 DNA reads TGTGCCAGCCCGGCCGGGGCCCAGCCTGAGCAGTACTTC.

This chain connects TRBV18 to TRBJ2-4; possible D gene TRBD1, 6 bases. The J call could be wrong; TRBJ2-7 is a better fit for the DNA end. Germline values: CDR1 KGHSH, CDR2 LQKENI. The CDR3 totals 16 residues. The CDR3 coding sequence is TGTGCCAGCTCACCTATGACGACAGGAGGATTCTACGAGCAGTACTTC. Its protein is CASSPMTTGGFYEQYF.

J is TRBJ2-3 and V is TRBV15; 7 nucleotides agree with TRBD2. Trimming at V came to 6 bases and at J to 2 bases, leaving 11 bases not matched to a gene. The germline V gene encodes CDR1 LNHNV and CDR2 YYDKDF (reference sequence). The CDR3 contains 16 residues. In DNA, the CDR3 is TGTGCCACCAGGCGCCCCGGGACTACTTCCACAGATACGCAGTATTTT. Protein sequence: CATRRPGTTSTDTQYF.

The chain couples TRBV3-1 to TRBJ1-1; 7 nucleotides align to TRBD1. The CDR3 has 13 amino acids. Germline assignment: CDR1 LGHDT and CDR2 YNNKEL (reference sequence). Trimming cost V 5 bases and J 11 bases; bases outside gene matches: 11. CDR3 region: CASSTRQGLSAFF. Here the CDR3 DNA reads TGTGCCAGCAGCACTCGACAGGGTTTGTCGGCTTTCTTT.

This clonotype came up once. The chain carries TRBV10-2 and TRBJ1-2; D is perhaps TRBD1 (5 bases). Trimming removed 11 bases from V and 8 bases from J, with 15 bases in between. Germline CDR1 reads WSHSY; CDR2 reads SAAADI. The CDR3 length is 11 residues. Here the CDR3 reads CAVMGVEGYTF. The CDR3 coding sequence is TGCGCCGTCATGGGGGTAGAAGGCTACACCTTC.

The chain joins TRBV5-1 to TRBJ2-3; TRBD1 aligns across 9 bases. V was pared by 4 bases and J by 13 bases, with 7 bases of the junction left unmatched. The V gene's germline CDR1 is SGHRS and CDR2 YFSETQ. This CDR3 has 12 amino acids. In DNA, the CDR3 is TGCGCCAGCAGCCCCAACAGGGGGCTGGAGTATTTT. Amino acids: CASSPNRGLEYF.

V is TRBV28 and J is TRBJ2-5; the D is unclear. In germline, CDR1 is MDHEN, CDR2 SYDVKM. CDR3 length: 11 amino acids. Trimming removed 8 bases at V and 3 bases at J, with 7 bases between. CDR3 in DNA: TGTGCCAGCGACCCCGAAGAGACCCAGTACTTC. This translates into CASDPEETQYF.

The J gene is TRBJ2-4, the V gene TRBV13, with 8 positions matching TRBD2. With the DNA end fitting TRBJ2-7 better, the J assignment may be wrong. The CDR3 sequence is 17 residues long. From germline, CDR1 is PRHDT and CDR2 FYEKMQ (reference sequence). The CDR3 loop is CASSSTEAGETYYEQYF. The DNA for the CDR3 is TGTGCCAGCAGCTCCACTGAAGCGGGAGAGACCTACTACGAGCAGTACTTC.

In this sample, this clonotype turned up many times. The V call is TRBV6-5, the J call TRBJ2-7, with a possible D match to TRBD2 (7 bases). The CDR3 runs 14 residues. V lost 3 bases and J lost 2, with 11 bases in between. Germline V gene lookup returns CDR1 MNHEY and CDR2 SVGAGI. Here the CDR3 DNA reads TGTGCCAGCAGTTATGGGGGGGCCACCTACGAGCAGTACTTC. Translation gives CASSYGGATYEQYF.

In DNA form, the CDR3 reads TGTGCCAGCAGAGCCCCGCTTGACTTCTATGGCTACACCTTC. This translates into CASRAPLDFYGYTF. The chain employs TRBV6-5 and TRBJ1-2; D is ambiguous. Between the trimmed V and J ends, which lost 6 bases and 4 bases, there was a span of 15 bases. The CDR3 contains 14 residues. Germline CDR1 and CDR2: MNHEY and SVGAGI.

The chain carries TRBV4-1 and TRBJ2-3; D uncertain. The CDR3 runs 14 residues. V lost 0 bases and J 2 bases, leaving 6 bases between the germline ends. Germline lookup yields CDR1 MGHRA and CDR2 YSYEKL. CDR3 coding DNA: TGCGCCAGCAGCCAAGATAAACACACAGATACGCAGTATTTT. Translated, it gives CASSQDKHTDTQYF.

Remarks on this clonotype: An end of the junction differs from the germline gene, which may be a read error. J is TRBJ1-5 and V is TRBV12-3 or TRBV12-4; 8 bases match TRBD1. The CDR3 sequence is 17 residues long. DNA of the CDR3: TGTGCCAGCAGTTTAGCCACGGACAGGGTATATTATCAGCCGCAGCATTTT. Translated: CASSLATDRVYYQPQHF.

V is TRBV25-1 and J is TRBJ1-5; 10 nucleotides match TRBD1. Germline V gives CDR1 MGHDK, CDR2 SYGVNS. CDR3 length: 14 residues. Unmatched junction bases numbered 6, after V lost 4 bases and J lost 9 bases. CDR3 loop: CASSAGTGVWPQHF. The CDR3 DNA reads as TGTGCCAGCAGTGCCGGGACAGGGGTTTGGCCCCAGCATTTT.

J is TRBJ2-6 and V is TRBV5-1, with D possibly TRBD1 on 5 matching bases. The CDR3 is made up of 16 amino acids. Trimming took off 3 bases at V and 2 bases at J, with 12 bases between the two ends. Germline V gives CDR1 SGHRS, CDR2 YFSETQ. The CDR3: CASSYTGAAGANVLTF. The DNA of the CDR3 is TGCGCCAGCAGCTATACAGGCGCGGCTGGGGCCAACGTCCTGACTTTC.